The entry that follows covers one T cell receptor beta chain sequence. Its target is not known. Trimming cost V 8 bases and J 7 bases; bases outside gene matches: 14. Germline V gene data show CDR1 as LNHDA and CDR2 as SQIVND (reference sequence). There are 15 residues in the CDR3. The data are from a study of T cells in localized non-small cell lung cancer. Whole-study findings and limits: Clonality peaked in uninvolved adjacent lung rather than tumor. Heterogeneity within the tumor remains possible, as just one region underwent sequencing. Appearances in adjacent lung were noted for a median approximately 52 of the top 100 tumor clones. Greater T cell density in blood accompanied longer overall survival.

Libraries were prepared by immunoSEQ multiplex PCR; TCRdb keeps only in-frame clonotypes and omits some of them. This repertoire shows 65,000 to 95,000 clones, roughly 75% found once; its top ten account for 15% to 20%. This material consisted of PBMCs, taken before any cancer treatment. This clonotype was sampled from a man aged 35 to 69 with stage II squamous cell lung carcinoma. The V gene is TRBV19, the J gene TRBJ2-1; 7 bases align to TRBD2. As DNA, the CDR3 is TGTGCCAGTGAAAGAAAATCATGGGGGGGGAATGAGCAGTTCTTC. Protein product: CASERKSWGGNEQFF.